This is a list of T cell receptor beta chains from one sample in a study of blood T cells in healthy people across ages. Using its own MiXCR run on the 5' RACE reads, TCRdb lists one record per CDR3 protein. The sample consists of 1.5 million to 2 million distinct CDR3 sequences, 28% of them appearing once. The sequenced material came from blood. These receptors were taken from a woman in her 30s in good health. Each CDR3 is given with its conserved first and last residue. A D gene is named only where the DNA matches it firmly. Size tells how often a clone was seen (once, few, many) or the class of an expanded clone, and some rows leave it out.

TRBV5-1	TRBJ2-1	many	NA	TGCGCCAGCAGCTTGGGCGGGACCAGCTCCTACAATGAGCAGTTCTTC	CASSLGGTSSYNEQFF
TRBV20-1	TRBJ2-3	NA	NA	TGCAGTGCTAGAGATCCCACCGGGGACGCAACAGATACGCAGTATTTT	CSARDPTGDATDTQYF
TRBV11-2	TRBJ2-1	few	TRBD1	TGTGCCAGCAGCAGGGGACAGGCCTGCAATGAGCAGTTCTTC	CASSRGQACNEQFF
TRBV12-3/TRBV12-4	TRBJ1-5	few	NA	TGTGCCAGCAGTTTAGCGCCCGACAGGAGCCTCCAGCATTTT	CASSLAPDRSLQHF
TRBV29-1	TRBJ2-4	many	NA	TGCAGCGTTGTTCGATCTGGGGACAAAAACATTCAGTACTTC	CSVVRSGDKNIQYF
TRBV5-1	TRBJ2-1	NA	TRBD2	TGCGCCAGCAGCTTGATAACAGCGGGGGGGGTCCATGAGCAGTTCTTC	CASSLITAGGVHEQFF
TRBV10-3	TRBJ1-5	few	NA	TGTGCCACCCGTGAGGCGGGACTGATTTATCAGCCCCAGCATTTT	CATREAGLIYQPQHF
TRBV20-1	TRBJ1-4	few	NA	TGCAGTGCTAAAGGGGACTATTCATATGAAAAACTGTTTTTT	CSAKGDYSYEKLFF
TRBV19	TRBJ2-3	NA	NA	TGTGCCAGTAGTATTCGAACAGCCTCGGCAGATACGCGGTATTTT	CASSIRTASADTRYF
TRBV12-3/TRBV12-4	TRBJ2-3	few	TRBD2	TGTGCCAGCAGTTTTCAAGGCGGTAGCGGGAGCACAGATACGCAGTATTTT	CASSFQGGSGSTDTQYF
TRBV20-1	TRBJ2-1	NA	NA	TGCAGTGCGACCACTAGCGGACAGGGGGAGCAGTTCTTC	CSATTSGQGEQFF
TRBV6-5	TRBJ2-6	NA	NA	TGTGCCAGCAGGGGGCTTGGCGCCTCTGGGGCCAACGTCCTGACTTTC	CASRGLGASGANVLTF
TRBV25-1	TRBJ2-5	many	NA	TGTGCCAGCAGTCGTGAAGGAGGGACCCAGTACTTC	CASSREGGTQYF
TRBV29-1	TRBJ1-1	few	NA	TGCAGCGTCGGCCGGGGGTCTTGGGTGAACACTGAAGCTTTCTTT	CSVGRGSWVNTEAFF
TRBV4-1	TRBJ2-1	NA	TRBD2	TGCGCCAGCAGCGCCCGGGGACTAGCGGCCTTCAATGAGCAGTTCTTC	CASSARGLAAFNEQFF
TRBV25-1	TRBJ2-3	NA	NA	TGTGCCAGCAGTCCCTACAACACAGATACGCAGTATTTT	CASSPYNTDTQYF
TRBV3-1	TRBJ1-4	NA	NA	TGTGCCAGCAGCCAAGGGGATTGGACGGGTGAAAAACTGTTTTTT	CASSQGDWTGEKLFF
TRBV4-1	TRBJ1-6	few	NA	TGCGCCAGCAGCCGCAGGGATTTCGCTCCTTCACCCCTCCACTTT	CASSRRDFAPSPLHF
TRBV24-1	TRBJ2-5	NA	TRBD1	TGTGCCACCAGTGATTCTCGAACTACCCAGGGGGCGAAAGAGACCCAGTACTTC	CATSDSRTTQGAKETQYF
TRBV10-3	TRBJ2-1	many	NA	TGTGCCATCAGTGAGGGGGGGACCACAATGATGAGGTTCTTC	CAISEGGTTMMRFF
TRBV7-9	TRBJ1-4	NA	NA	TGTGCCAGCAGCCCGAACAGGGCCGGGGGTGAAAAACTGTTTTTT	CASSPNRAGGEKLFF
TRBV7-6	TRBJ2-2	NA	NA	TGTGCCAGCAGCCCCCTGGAGGGGGGCACGAACACCGGGGAGCTGTTTTTT	CASSPLEGGTNTGELFF
TRBV7-2	TRBJ2-2	few	NA	TGTGCCAGCAGCTTCGGAGGGCCGAGCACCGGGGAGCTGTTTTTT	CASSFGGPSTGELFF
TRBV29-1	TRBJ2-5	few	TRBD2	TGCGGCGAAAGGACTAGCGGGCAAGAGACCCAGTACTTC	CGERTSGQETQYF
TRBV20-1	TRBJ2-3	NA	TRBD2	TGCAGTGCTAGAGATCCTAGCGGGGATACGGGTACGCAGTATTTT	CSARDPSGDTGTQYF
TRBV29-1	TRBJ2-1	NA	NA	TGCAGCGTTGGGGACCCCAACAATGAGCAGTTCTTC	CSVGDPNNEQFF
TRBV6-2/TRBV6-3	TRBJ2-7	few	NA	TGTGCCAGCAGTTACACTTTCAAGCGTGGGCAGTACTTC	CASSYTFKRGQYF
TRBV29-1	TRBJ2-6	many	NA	TGCAGCGTGATGACAGGCCCTCGCTCTGGGGCCAACGTCCTGACTTTC	CSVMTGPRSGANVLTF
TRBV28	TRBJ2-3	NA	TRBD2	TGTGCCAGCAGTCGGGGGGGGGCGAGGATCACAGATACGCAGTATTTT	CASSRGGARITDTQYF
TRBV5-5	TRBJ2-1	few	TRBD2	TGTGCCAGCAGCTATCGACTAGCGACTAACAATGAGCAGTTCTTC	CASSYRLATNNEQFF
TRBV27	TRBJ2-7	NA	TRBD1	TGTGCCAGCAGTTTACCAGGGGGTTCTGCGTACTTC	CASSLPGGSAYF
TRBV12-3/TRBV12-4	TRBJ2-3	once	NA	TGTGCCAGCAGTCCCCGAGGGGCGCGAAGCACAGATACGCAGTATTTT	CASSPRGARSTDTQYF
TRBV7-7	TRBJ2-5	few	TRBD2	TGTGCCAGCAGCTTGCGGGCAGCGGGGGCCCAGTACTTC	CASSLRAAGAQYF
TRBV2	TRBJ2-7	NA	TRBD2	TGTGCCACCGGGGGGGTTACCTACGAGCAGTACTTC	CATGGVTYEQYF
TRBV20-1	TRBJ2-7	NA	TRBD2	TGCAGTGCGCTACCTTTGGGACTAGCGGGAGGCAATGAGCAGTACTTC	CSALPLGLAGGNEQYF
TRBV24-1	TRBJ2-5	few	TRBD1	TGTGCCGCCAGTCAGGGGGCGCGGGAGACCCAGTACTTC	CAASQGARETQYF